Below, 14 T cell receptor beta chains from the same sample are listed, as sequenced in a study of shared clonotypes between healthy human individuals. Clones were sequenced by immunoSEQ multiplex PCR, and TCRdb holds only the in-frame ones, with some missing. The sample holds about 2.1 million clones, under 95% seen once. CD8 cells regarded as naive lacked CD45RO, were positively chosen for CCR7, and omitted terminally differentiated effector memory CD45RA+ cells. Sequencing was performed on naive CD8+ T cells from PBMCs. All receptors derive from a man aged 18 to 29 in good health. Some clones in this sample may be carry-over from other donors' samples.

V is TRBV28 and J is TRBJ2-7; D may be TRBD1 or TRBD2 (7 bases each). The CDR3 spans 16 residues. Germline V gene lookup returns CDR1 MDHEN and CDR2 SYDVKM. Trimming took 4 bases from V and 3 from J, leaving 19 bases between them. DNA for the CDR3: TGTGCCAGCAGTTGGAAGCGGGACAGCCTGTTCTACGAGCAGTACTTC. It translates to CASSWKRDSLFYEQYF.

The genes are TRBV27 and TRBJ2-2; 9 nucleotides agree with TRBD2. V was clipped by 5 bases and J by 0 bases; unmatched bases: 4. In germline, CDR1 is MNHEY, CDR2 SMNVEV (reference sequence). CDR3 length: 16 residues. The CDR3 nucleotides are TGTGCCAGCAGTACGAAGCGGGAGGCGAACACCGGGGAGCTGTTTTTT. This translates into CASSTKREANTGELFF.

The chain links TRBV6-6 to TRBJ1-2; D gene uncertain. Trimming stripped 6 bases from V and 6 bases from J, with 14 bases between. Looked up from germline, CDR1 is MNHNY and CDR2 is SVGAGI (reference sequence). The CDR3 has 13 residues. Here the CDR3 DNA reads TGTGCCAGCAGCCACACCATTGGTAATGGCTACACCTTC. Translated: CASSHTIGNGYTF.

The genes are TRBV6-5 and TRBJ2-7; TRBD1 matches at 10 bases. V gave up 7 bases and J gave up 5 bases; unmatched junction bases: 8. CDR1 MNHEY and CDR2 SVGAGI come from the germline V gene. This CDR3 is built from 14 residues. CDR3 loop: CASNWGTGEDEQYF. The CDR3, as DNA: TGTGCCAGCAACTGGGGGACAGGGGAGGACGAGCAGTACTTC.

This clone has only a few counts. The chain is built from TRBV27 and TRBJ1-1; perhaps TRBD1 as D (5 bases). Trimming stripped 4 bases from V and 5 bases from J, with 11 bases between. This CDR3 spans 13 amino acids. Germline values: CDR1 MNHEY, CDR2 SMNVEV (reference sequence). The CDR3 DNA follows: TGTGCCAGCAGTTCCGGGACCCAGACTGAAGCTTTCTTT. Translated: CASSSGTQTEAFF.

V is TRBV6-1 and J is TRBJ2-7; TRBD1 might be the D (7 bases). Looked up from germline, CDR1 is MNHNS and CDR2 is SASEGT. The CDR3 contains 16 residues. The V end was cut by 2 bases, the J end by 2 bases, with 16 bases between. The CDR3 DNA reads TGTGCCAGCAGTGAATTCAGGGGGGACAGACCCTACGAGCAGTACTTC. As protein: CASSEFRGDRPYEQYF.

For this clone: The same CDR3 arises from other DNA sequences in this sample as well. The chain has TRBV7-9 and TRBJ1-5, with D perhaps matching TRBD1 (5 bases). V was cut by 6 bases and J by 7 bases, with 16 bases left in between. The CDR3 spans 14 residues. Germline V gives CDR1 SEHNR, CDR2 FQNEAQ (reference sequence). The CDR3 DNA reads as TGTGCCAGCAGTTCCGGGGGGTTAAGGCAGCCCCAGCATTTT. Protein: CASSSGGLRQPQHF.

There are a few counts of this clone. The gene calls are TRBV4-1 and TRBJ1-5; tentative D call: TRBD1 (6 bases). V was shortened by 0 bases and J by 3 bases, with 12 bases between the two germline ends. The CDR3 is 16 residues long. The germline gives CDR1 MGHRA, CDR2 YSYEKL. This CDR3 is CASSQERGGDNQPQHF. Here the CDR3 DNA reads TGCGCCAGCAGCCAAGAAAGGGGGGGAGACAATCAGCCCCAGCATTTT.

This clone was detected only once. The V gene is TRBV4-3, the J gene TRBJ2-1, with 16 bases lining up with TRBD2. The V and J ends lost 4 bases and 4 bases, in that order; junction bases with no gene match: 1. Per germline, CDR1 LGHNA and CDR2 YSLEER. This CDR3 spans 16 amino acids. CDR3 protein: CASSPGLAGGYNEQFF. DNA of the CDR3: TGCGCCAGCAGCCCGGGACTAGCGGGAGGGTACAATGAGCAGTTCTTC.

The rearrangement joins TRBV30 to TRBJ2-5, with D uncertain. This CDR3 comprises 12 residues. Trimming cost V 2 bases and J 5 bases, with 9 bases left between them. The V gene's germline CDR1 is GTSNPN and CDR2 SVGIG (reference sequence). CDR3 protein: CAWSWRLETQYF. Here the CDR3 DNA reads TGTGCCTGGAGTTGGCGTTTGGAGACCCAGTACTTC.

This chain joins TRBV5-4 and TRBJ2-7, with 11 bases fitting TRBD1. The CDR3 runs to 16 residues. Trimming removed 2 bases from V and 2 bases from J; junction bases left unmatched: 6. Germline V gene data show CDR1 as SGHNT and CDR2 as YYREEE (reference sequence). CDR3 protein: CASSFMGQGVPYEQYF. The CDR3 bases are TGTGCCAGCAGCTTTATGGGACAGGGGGTCCCCTACGAGCAGTACTTC.

The chain links TRBV27 to TRBJ2-5, with 9 bases lining up with TRBD1. V gave up 5 bases and J gave up 4 bases; unmatched junction bases: 8. Germline CDR1 reads MNHEY; CDR2 reads SMNVEV (reference sequence). CDR3 length equals 15 residues. As DNA, the CDR3 is TGTGCCAGCAGTCCAGGGACAGGGCTGGGAGAGACCCAGTACTTC. Its translation: CASSPGTGLGETQYF.

V usage is TRBV30 and J usage is TRBJ2-2, with D perhaps matching TRBD2 (5 bases). This CDR3 is 18 amino acids long. CDR1 GTSNPN and CDR2 SVGIG come from the germline V gene (reference sequence). Trimming shortened V by 2 bases and J by 2 bases, and 21 bases separated the two germline ends. CDR3 DNA sequence: TGTGCCTGGAGTAGATCGCGGGCAGGAAATGCAAACACCGGGGAGCTGTTTTTT. Its protein is CAWSRSRAGNANTGELFF.

This chain uses TRBV25-1 with TRBJ2-1, with D possibly TRBD1 on 6 matching bases. Germline V gene sequence: CDR1 MGHDK, CDR2 SYGVNS. The CDR3 loop spans 14 amino acids. The V end was cut by 2 bases, the J end by 9 bases, with 14 bases between. This CDR3 reads CASSETQTGSEQFF. The CDR3 region has the DNA TGTGCCAGCAGTGAAACGCAAACAGGGAGTGAGCAGTTCTTC.